The entry below describes one T cell receptor beta chain. Its target is not known. The entry originates in a study of cytomegalovirus exposure and HLA in healthy donors. The CDR3 is 12 residues long. Trimming took 6 bases from V and 8 from J, leaving 12 bases between them. Germline V gene data show CDR1 as SGHRS and CDR2 as YFSETQ. This PCR relied on a set of 60 Vbeta primers and 13 Jbeta primers. The table came from immunoSEQ multiplex PCR; TCRdb's copy has only in-frame clones and leaves some out. The table records approximately 120,000 clones, 80% to 85% of them present only once. Study outcomes and limitations: In a later analysis, at a false discovery rate of 0.05, roughly 16,000 TCR beta sequences matched HLA alleles. In a later analysis, HLA-C alleles had the fewest associated TCRs, DRB1 alleles the most. Association of a missense DCLRE1C variant with TCR beta V- and J-gene trimming was reported in a later analysis.

Sequenced: PBMCs. The clonotype was recovered from a woman in her twenties or thirties in good health and CMV-seronegative. V and J are TRBV5-1 and TRBJ2-1; a possible D gene is TRBD1 (5 bases). CDR3: CASTIAGHEQFF. CDR3 sequence (DNA): TGCGCCAGCACAATAGCAGGGCATGAGCAGTTCTTC. Variable domain in full (rest from reference TRBV5-1 and TRBJ2-1): KAGVTQTPRYLIKTRGQQVTLSCSPISGHRSVSWYQQTPGQGLQFLFEYFSETQRNKGNFPGRFSGRQFSNSRSEMNVSTLELGDSALYLCASTIAGHEQFFGPGTRLTVL.